This entry describes one T cell receptor beta chain. Antigen unknown. Using immunoSEQ multiplex PCR, the repertoire was profiled, and TCRdb retains in-frame clones only, with some absent. The data hold approximately 100,000 clones, with approximately 90% observed a single time. V lost 5 bases, J lost 3 bases, and 13 bases stayed unmatched. The CDR3 extends over 17 amino acids. CDR1 SEHNR and CDR2 FQNEAQ come from the germline V gene (reference sequence). This entry belongs to a study of PD-1 blockade in classical Hodgkin lymphoma. Overall study: Patients in the cohort were put on intravenous nivolumab, 3 mg/kg every 2 weeks. Findings of the study overall: For complete responders, baseline diversity was comparable to that of newly diagnosed patients. Significant TCR diversity gains by C4D1 occurred in CD4+ but not CD8+ cells. Undefined causes, possibly disease activity or prior therapy, underlie the repertoire differences.

All patients relapsed after autologous stem cell transplantation, and brentuximab vedotin exposure varied. This clonotype originated in a human donor with classical Hodgkin lymphoma. The genes are TRBV7-9 and TRBJ1-1, with TRBD1 matching over 9 bases. Sequenced here: peripheral blood mononuclear cells (PBMCs), sampled before the second cycle of nivolumab. CDR3 loop: CASSVPTGGGVDTEAFF. DNA of the CDR3: TGTGCCAGCAGCGTACCAACAGGGGGCGGGGTGGACACTGAAGCTTTCTTT.